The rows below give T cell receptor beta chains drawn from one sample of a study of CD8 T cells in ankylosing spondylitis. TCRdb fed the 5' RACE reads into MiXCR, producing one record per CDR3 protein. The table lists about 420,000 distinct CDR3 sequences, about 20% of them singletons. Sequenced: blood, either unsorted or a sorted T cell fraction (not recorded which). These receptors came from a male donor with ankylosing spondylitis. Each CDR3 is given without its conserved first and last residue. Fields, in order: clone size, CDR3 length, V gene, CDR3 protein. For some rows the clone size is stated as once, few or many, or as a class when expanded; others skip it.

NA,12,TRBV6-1,ASSGTGAHNEQF
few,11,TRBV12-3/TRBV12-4,ASSREQSYGYT
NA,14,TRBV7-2,ASSLLKAGNGYEQY
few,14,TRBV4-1,ASSQSVTGGLNEQF
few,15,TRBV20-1,SARDRLGWGASGELF
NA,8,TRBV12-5,ASGVEEQY
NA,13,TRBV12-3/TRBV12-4,ASTGNGLRTDTQY
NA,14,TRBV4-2,ASSQASRAGSNEQF
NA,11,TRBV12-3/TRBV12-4,ASSSGLIGEQF
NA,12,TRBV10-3,ATTRRENTGELF
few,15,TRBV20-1,SARDIRTALTNYGYT
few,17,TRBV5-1,ASSFIRGGLVPNQETQY
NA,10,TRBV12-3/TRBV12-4,ASSWIREKLF
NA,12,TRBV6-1,ASSPRWAEAEAF
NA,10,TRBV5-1,ASSQMINEQF
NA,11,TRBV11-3,ASRKDRRNTIY
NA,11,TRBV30,AWGQQNTGELF
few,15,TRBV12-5,ASGLLRTGPGTDTQY
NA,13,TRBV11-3,ASSYMGQANEKLF
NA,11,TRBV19,ASSTDNNSPLH
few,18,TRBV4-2,ASSQGTSGVGARGYNEQF
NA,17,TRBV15,ATSRDPSGLAGGRDTQY
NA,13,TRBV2,ASMSVTATNEKLF
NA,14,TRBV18,ASSPLRPSGANVLT
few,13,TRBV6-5,ASSYSRESFRPQH
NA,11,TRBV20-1,SSGGRAGDEQY
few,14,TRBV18,ASSSRGTRENTEAF
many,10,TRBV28,ASSSGRVDGF
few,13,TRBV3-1,ASSLGALSNQPQH
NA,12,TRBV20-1,SAKGLAESYEQY
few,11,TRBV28,ATQFLSRGEQF
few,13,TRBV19,ASIVRETLQETQY
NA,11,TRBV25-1,ASSDAGLVRQY
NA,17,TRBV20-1,SARDYTGTSGSNTGELF
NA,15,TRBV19,ASSLTGTGGILRGYT
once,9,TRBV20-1,SGGRMGGYT
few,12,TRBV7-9,ASSPSGLGSEAF
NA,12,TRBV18,ASSPLGARETQY
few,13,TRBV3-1,ASSQGTLASYEQY
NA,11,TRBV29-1,SVEAGGPNEQF
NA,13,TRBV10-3,AISAGTPRNQPQH
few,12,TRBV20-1,SAYGGTGSNEQF
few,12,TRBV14,ASSRVGLFEKLF
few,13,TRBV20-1,SAGYRGTSVDTQY
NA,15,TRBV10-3,AISESRTSGNTDTQY
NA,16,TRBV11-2,ASSLVLAGLVSYNEQF
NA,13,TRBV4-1,ASSQVAGANSPLH
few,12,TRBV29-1,SVELMGGLDEQF